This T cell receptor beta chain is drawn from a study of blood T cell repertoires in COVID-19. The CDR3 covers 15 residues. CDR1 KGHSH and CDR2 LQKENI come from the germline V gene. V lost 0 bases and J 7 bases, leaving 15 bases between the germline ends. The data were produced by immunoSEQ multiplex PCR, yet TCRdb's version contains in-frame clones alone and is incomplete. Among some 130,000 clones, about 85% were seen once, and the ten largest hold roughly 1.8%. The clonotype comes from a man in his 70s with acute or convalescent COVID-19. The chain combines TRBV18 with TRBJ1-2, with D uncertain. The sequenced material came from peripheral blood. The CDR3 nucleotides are TGTGCCAGCTCACCACCTAGCACAGCTAGCGGTGGCTACACCTTC. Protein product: CASSPPSTASGGYTF.